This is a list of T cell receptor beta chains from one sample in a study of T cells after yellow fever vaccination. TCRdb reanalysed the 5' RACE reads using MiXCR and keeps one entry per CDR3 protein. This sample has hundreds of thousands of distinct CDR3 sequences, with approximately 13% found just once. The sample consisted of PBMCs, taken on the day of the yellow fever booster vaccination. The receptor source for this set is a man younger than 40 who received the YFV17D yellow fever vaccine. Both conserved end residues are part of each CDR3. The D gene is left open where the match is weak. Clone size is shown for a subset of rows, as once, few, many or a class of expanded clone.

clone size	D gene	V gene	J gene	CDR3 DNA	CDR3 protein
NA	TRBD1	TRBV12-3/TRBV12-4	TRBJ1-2	TGTGCCAGCAGGGACGCAGGGGGCGCGTTTGGTTATGGCTACACCTTC	CASRDAGGAFGYGYTF
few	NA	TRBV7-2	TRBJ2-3	TGTGCCAGCAGCTTAGCTAGTCTCGGGGATACGCAGTATTTT	CASSLASLGDTQYF
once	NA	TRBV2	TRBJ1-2	TGTGCCAGCACCCTACCCCACACCTTC	CASTLPHTF
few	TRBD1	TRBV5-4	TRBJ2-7	TGTGCCAGCAGCTTGGCCGGGACAGATCTGGGCGAGCAGTACTTC	CASSLAGTDLGEQYF
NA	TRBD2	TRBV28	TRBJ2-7	TGTGCCAGCAGTTTATCGGCGGGAGGGAGGGAGCAGTACTTC	CASSLSAGGREQYF
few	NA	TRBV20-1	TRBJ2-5	TGCAGTGGAAAGAGAGAGACCCAGTACTTC	CSGKRETQYF
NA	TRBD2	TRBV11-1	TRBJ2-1	TGTGCCAGCAGTCATACTAGCGGGAGGGAAAGCTCCTACAATGAGCAGTTCTTC	CASSHTSGRESSYNEQFF
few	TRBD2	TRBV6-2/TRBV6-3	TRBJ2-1	TGTGCCAGCAGTTACTCCTTCTTTTCTCTAGCGGATCTCTACAATGAGCAGTTCTTC	CASSYSFFSLADLYNEQFF
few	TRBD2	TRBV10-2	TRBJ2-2	TGCGCCAGCAGTGAGTCATTTAGCGGGAGGCCTGGAACCGGGGAGCTGTTTTTT	CASSESFSGRPGTGELFF
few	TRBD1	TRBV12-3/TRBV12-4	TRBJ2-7	TGTGCCAGCAGAGAAGGACAGGGGAGAAAGGACGAGCAGTACTTC	CASREGQGRKDEQYF
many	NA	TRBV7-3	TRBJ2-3	TGTGCCAGCAGCCCGCGACGTGGGTTTTTAACAGATACGCAGTATTTT	CASSPRRGFLTDTQYF
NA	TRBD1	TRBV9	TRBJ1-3	TGTGCCAGCCTGGGACAGGGAAACACCATATATTTT	CASLGQGNTIYF
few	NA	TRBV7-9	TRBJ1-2	TGTGCCAGCAGCTTAGCCCCCGCTAGGTCCGATGGCTACACCTTC	CASSLAPARSDGYTF
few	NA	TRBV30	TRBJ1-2	TGTGCCTGGAGTCCTGGGAGGGTATTAAGCGATGGCTACACCTTC	CAWSPGRVLSDGYTF
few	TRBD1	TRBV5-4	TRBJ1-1	TGTGCCAGCAAACGGGACAGTGTTGGGACTGAAGCTTTCTTT	CASKRDSVGTEAFF
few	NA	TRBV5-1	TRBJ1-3	TGCGCCAGCAGCTTGGACATTCTCTCTGGAAACACCATATATTTT	CASSLDILSGNTIYF
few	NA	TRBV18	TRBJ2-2	TGTGCCAGCTCGTCCTCTGGCGCCACAGGTTTCTACCGAGACAACACCGGGGAGCTGTTTTTT	CASSSSGATGFYRDNTGELFF
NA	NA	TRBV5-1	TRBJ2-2	TGCGCCAGCAGCTTAGCCCAGGGCGCCGTGGGCGGGGAGCTGTTTTTT	CASSLAQGAVGGELFF
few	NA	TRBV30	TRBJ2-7	TGTGCCTGGAGTTCCGGGGGTGGGCAGTACTTC	CAWSSGGGQYF
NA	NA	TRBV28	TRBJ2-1	TGTGCCAGCAGTTTTTTCGGGAAACAGTTCTTC	CASSFFGKQFF
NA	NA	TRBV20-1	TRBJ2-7	TGCAGTGCTAGTGTATCCAAGGACGAGCAGTACTTC	CSASVSKDEQYF
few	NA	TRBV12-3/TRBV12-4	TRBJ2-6	TGTGCCAGCAGCGGCGGGGCCAGGTTCTCTGGGGCCAACGTCCTGACTTTC	CASSGGARFSGANVLTF
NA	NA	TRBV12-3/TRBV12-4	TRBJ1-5	TGTGCCAGCAGTTTAATGGACGGGAATCAGCCCCAGCATTTT	CASSLMDGNQPQHF
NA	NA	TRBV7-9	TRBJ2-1	TGTGCCAGCAGCCTCGGAAACCTTTCCTACAATGAGCAGTTCTTC	CASSLGNLSYNEQFF
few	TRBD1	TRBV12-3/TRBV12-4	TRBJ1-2	TGTGCCAGCAGGGACAGGGGGGCTGGCTACACCTTC	CASRDRGAGYTF
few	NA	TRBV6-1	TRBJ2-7	TGTGCCAGCATCAAGCACCGGGATTCCTTGTACGAGCAGTACTTC	CASIKHRDSLYEQYF
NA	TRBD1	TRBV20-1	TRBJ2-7	TGCAGTGCTAGACGGGGACAGGGAAGCTACGAGCAGTACTTC	CSARRGQGSYEQYF
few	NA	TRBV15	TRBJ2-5	TGTGCCACCAGCACAGGGTACCAAGAGACCCAGTACTTC	CATSTGYQETQYF
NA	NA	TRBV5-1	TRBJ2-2	TGCGCCAGCAGCTCCGCACTAGCCCCGGGCACCGGGGAGCTGTTTTTT	CASSSALAPGTGELFF